The 23 T cell receptor beta chains reported below all come from one sample, sequenced in a study of blood T cell repertoires in COVID-19. Clones were sequenced by immunoSEQ multiplex PCR, and TCRdb holds only the in-frame ones, with some missing. Among about 86,000 clones listed, approximately 79% were seen once. The specimen sequenced was peripheral blood. These receptors all come from a man between 65 and 80 years old with acute or convalescent COVID-19.

V gene TRBV7-3 combines with J gene TRBJ2-3, with TRBD2 matching 9 bases. The CDR3 consists of 16 residues. Germline V gene sequence: CDR1 SGHTA, CDR2 FQGTGA. Unmatched junction bases numbered 8, after V lost 5 bases and J lost 2 bases. The CDR3 loop is CASSDGSGGTTDTQYF. The CDR3 DNA follows: TGTGCCAGCAGCGACGGAAGCGGGGGGACCACAGATACGCAGTATTTT.

The CDR3 loop is CASSQAGGQGPHEQYF. The CDR3 nucleotides are TGTGCCAGCAGCCAAGCGGGGGGACAGGGACCCCACGAGCAGTACTTC. The chain employs TRBV4-2 and TRBJ2-7, with 9 bases lining up with TRBD1. V shed 1 base, J shed 5 bases, and the junction held 9 bases outside the gene matches. The CDR3 runs to 16 residues. CDR1 and CDR2 (germline): LGHNA, YNFKEQ.

V is TRBV5-1 and J is TRBJ1-2, with TRBD1 matching 7 bases. V dropped 2 bases and J dropped 6; count of bases not matched to a gene: 7. The germline V gene encodes CDR1 SGHRS and CDR2 YFSETQ. The CDR3 runs 14 residues. CDR3 in amino acids: CASSLIRGSDGYTF. The CDR3 nucleotides read TGCGCCAGCAGCTTAATCAGGGGGTCGGATGGCTACACCTTC. The complete variable domain, with remaining parts taken from reference TRBV5-1 and TRBJ1-2, reads KAGVTQTPRYLIKTRGQQVTLSCSPISGHRSVSWYQQTPGQGLQFLFEYFSETQRNKGNFPGRFSGRQFSNSRSEMNVSTLELGDSALYLCASSLIRGSDGYTFGSGTRLTVV.

The chain combines TRBV28 with TRBJ2-1; D is perhaps TRBD2 (7 bases). V was pared by 6 bases and J by 8 bases, with 14 bases between. Germline V gene data show CDR1 as MDHEN and CDR2 as SYDVKM. The CDR3 is 13 amino acids. The CDR3 here is CASRPTGRDEQFF. The DNA for the CDR3 is TGTGCCAGCAGGCCAACAGGGAGGGATGAGCAGTTCTTC. Full variable domain (remainder filled in from reference TRBV28 and TRBJ2-1): DVKVTQSSRYLVKRTGEKVFLECVQDMDHENMFWYRQDPGLGLRLIYFSYDVKMKEKGDIPEGYSVSREKKERFSLILESASTNQTSMYLCASRPTGRDEQFFGPGTRLTVL.

The V and J genes are TRBV7-9 and TRBJ1-2; possible D gene TRBD1, 5 bases. This CDR3 has 16 residues. The germline V gene has CDR1 SEHNR and CDR2 FQNEAQ (reference sequence). Trimming removed 5 bases at V and 3 bases at J, with 19 bases between. The CDR3, as DNA: TGTGCCAGCAGCGGGGCGGAGAATATACGGCACTATGGCTACACCTTC. It codes for CASSGAENIRHYGYTF.

A single count supports this clone. J is TRBJ1-1 and V is TRBV30; D gene uncertain. V was trimmed by 2 bases and J by 3 bases, leaving 7 bases between them. The germline gives CDR1 GTSNPN, CDR2 SVGIG (reference sequence). This CDR3 spans 12 amino acids. For the CDR3, the DNA is TGTGCCTGGAGTCGGCGGGACACTGAAGCTTTCTTT. Its protein is CAWSRRDTEAFF. Full variable domain (missing parts from reference TRBV30 and TRBJ1-1): SQTIHQWPATLVQPVGSPLSLECTVEGTSNPNLYWYRQAAGRGLQLLFYSVGIGQISSEVPQNLSASRPQDRQFILSSKKLLLSDSGFYLCAWSRRDTEAFFGQGTRLTVV.

The chain combines TRBV6-2 or TRBV6-3 with TRBJ2-2; D is possibly TRBD1 (6 bases). The ends were cut back, 4 bases at V and 6 bases at J, with 6 bases in the middle. CDR3 length equals 12 residues. Germline CDR1 is MNHEY and CDR2 is SVGEGT. The CDR3 DNA is TGTGCCAGCAGTTCAGGGGCCGGGGAGCTGTTTTTT. It codes for CASSSGAGELFF.

This rearrangement joins TRBV11-2 to TRBJ2-3; TRBD2 agrees at 12 bases. The CDR3 extends over 15 amino acids. With 5 bases clipped from V and 3 bases from J, the junction kept 3 bases outside the gene matches. Looked up from germline, CDR1 is SGHAT and CDR2 is FQNNGV. As DNA, the CDR3 is TGTGCCAGCAGCCTAGCGGGGGGGAAGACAGATACGCAGTATTTT. It specifies CASSLAGGKTDTQYF.

This chain uses TRBV5-1 with TRBJ2-2, with TRBD1 as a possible D gene (5 bases). V shed 4 bases and J shed 1 base, with 20 bases lying between them. This CDR3 is 18 amino acids long. Germline CDR1 SGHRS, CDR2 YFSETQ. CDR3 DNA: TGCGCCAGCAGCCCCTGGGGCAGGGATTTACAGAACACCGGGGAGCTGTTTTTT. It specifies CASSPWGRDLQNTGELFF.

The rearrangement links TRBV18 to TRBJ2-5; 8 positions agree with TRBD2. CDR1 and CDR2 (germline): KGHSH, LQKENI. J lost 4 bases, V lost 3 bases, and 4 bases had no gene match. The CDR3 consists of 14 residues. The CDR3 nucleotides are TGTGCCAGCTCACCGGGACGGGGGGGAGAGACCCAGTACTTC. This codes for CASSPGRGGETQYF.

The J gene is TRBJ2-7, the V gene TRBV6-4; no definite D call. The CDR3 is 12 amino acids. Trimming shortened V by 3 bases and J by 3 bases, and 6 bases separated the two germline ends. Germline V gives CDR1 MRHNA, CDR2 SNTAGT. DNA of the CDR3: TGTGCCAGCAGTGAACAGTGCTACGAGCAGTACGTC. Translated, it gives CASSEQCYEQYV.

The rearrangement uses TRBV5-5 and TRBJ2-7, with 9 bases lining up with TRBD1. V lost 0 bases to trimming and J lost 7 bases; unmatched junction nucleotides: 5. Germline V gene lookup returns CDR1 SGHKS and CDR2 YYEKEE (reference sequence). The CDR3 covers 14 residues. The CDR3 DNA reads TGTGCCAGCAGCTTGGCCGGGACAGGGTGGGAGCAGTACTTC. Residues: CASSLAGTGWEQYF.

The CDR3 loop reads CASSPTSGTDTQYF. CDR3 DNA sequence: TGTGCCAGCAGCCCGACTAGCGGCACAGATACGCAGTATTTT. The rearrangement joins TRBV3-1 (or the pseudogene TRBV3-2) to TRBJ2-3; 8 bases match TRBD2. CDR1 LGHDT and CDR2 YNNKEL come from the germline V gene (reference sequence). After removal of 4 bases from V and 1 base from J, the junction contained 1 base not matched to a gene. The CDR3 is 14 residues long.

This clone appeared a few times. This CDR3 is CATSRDTGGGYNEQFF. CDR3 nucleotide sequence: TGTGCCACCAGCAGAGATACGGGGGGCGGGTACAATGAGCAGTTCTTC. The chain recombines TRBV15 with TRBJ2-1; TRBD2 is a possible D gene (7 bases). Germline lookup yields CDR1 LNHNV and CDR2 YYDKDF (reference sequence). This CDR3 region has 16 residues. With 0 bases removed from V and 4 bases from J, the gap between germline ends came to 13 bases.

The chain recombines TRBV15 with TRBJ1-1, with D perhaps TRBD1 (5 bases). V was clipped by 0 bases and J by 4 bases, with 9 bases between them. The CDR3 has 14 amino acids. The germline CDR1 and CDR2 sequences are LNHNV and YYDKDF (reference sequence). CDR3 sequence: CATSRDFGGTEAFF. CDR3 DNA: TGTGCCACCAGCAGAGATTTCGGGGGCACTGAAGCTTTCTTT.

As DNA, the CDR3 is TGTGCCAGCAGCGTAGGGACAGATATAGCGGGGGGGCCAGATACGCAGTATTTT. Translated: CASSVGTDIAGGPDTQYF. The rearrangement uses TRBV9 and TRBJ2-3; 11 positions agree with TRBD2. With V trimmed by 0 bases and J by 4 bases, 10 bases remained unmatched. This CDR3 contains 18 residues. Germline V lookup: CDR1 SGDLS, CDR2 YYNGEE. Filled out from reference TRBV9 and TRBJ2-3, the complete variable domain reads DSGVTQTPKHLITATGQRVTLRCSPRSGDLSVYWYQQSLDQGLQFLIQYYNGEERAKGNILERFSAQQFPDLHSELNLSSLELGDSALYFCASSVGTDIAGGPDTQYFGPGTRLTVL.

This clone was seen a handful of times. The chain recombines TRBV28 with TRBJ1-5; no reliable D call. Between the trimmed V and J ends, which lost 8 bases and 5 bases, there was a span of 7 bases. Germline values: CDR1 MDHEN, CDR2 SYDVKM. There are 11 residues in the CDR3. The CDR3 DNA follows: TGTGCCAGCGGCCAGTATCAGCCCCAGCATTTT. Residues: CASGQYQPQHF.

V and J are TRBV2 and TRBJ1-4; 7 bases line up with TRBD1. The J segment lost 4 bases and the V segment lost 5 bases, leaving 4 bases of the junction unmatched. The CDR3 is made up of 14 amino acids. Looked up from germline, CDR1 is SNHLY and CDR2 is FYNNEI. In DNA, the CDR3 is TGTGCCAGCAGTAAACAGGGGTATAATGAAAAACTGTTTTTT. Its translation is CASSKQGYNEKLFF.

Of note for this clone: Distinct nucleotide sequences in the sample also encode this CDR3. V and J are TRBV2 and TRBJ1-6; perhaps TRBD1 as D (6 bases). The CDR3 sequence is 13 residues long. V dropped 5 bases and J dropped 7 bases, with 9 bases sitting between them. The germline gives CDR1 SNHLY, CDR2 FYNNEI. CDR3 DNA: TGTGCCAGCAGTCGGCAGGGGAATTCACCCCTCCACTTT. This sequence encodes CASSRQGNSPLHF. The whole variable domain, filled in from reference TRBV2 and TRBJ1-6, reads EPEVTQTPSHQVTQMGQEVILRCVPISNHLYFYWYRQILGQKVEFLVSFYNNEISEKSEIFDDQFSVERPDGSNFTLKIRSTKLEDSAMYFCASSRQGNSPLHFGNGTRLTVT.

The chain is built from TRBV11-2 and TRBJ1-1; a possible D gene is TRBD1 (5 bases). The V gene lost 3 bases and the J gene lost 3 bases, with 5 bases spanning the gap. Germline values: CDR1 SGHAT, CDR2 FQNNGV. The CDR3 totals 12 residues. CDR3 in amino acids: CASSFRDTEAFF. CDR3 DNA: TGTGCCAGCAGCTTCAGGGACACTGAAGCTTTCTTT. The whole variable domain, remainder taken from reference TRBV11-2 and TRBJ1-1, is EAGVAQSPRYKIIEKRQSVAFWCNPISGHATLYWYQQILGQGPKLLIQFQNNGVVDDSQLPKDRFSAERLKGVDSTLKIQPAKLEDSAVYLCASSFRDTEAFFGQGTRLTVV.

This clone was detected a few times. The V and J genes are TRBV28 and TRBJ2-1; weak D call: TRBD1 (5 bases). This CDR3 comprises 15 residues. Per germline, CDR1 MDHEN and CDR2 SYDVKM. With 3 bases removed from V and 5 bases from J, the gap between germline ends came to 14 bases. The CDR3 bases are TGTGCCAGCAGTTTGTGGACATTGGCCGACAATGAGCAGTTCTTC. Its protein product is CASSLWTLADNEQFF.

This clone was observed once. The V and J genes are TRBV4-1 and TRBJ2-3; 14 nucleotides align to TRBD2. The CDR3 has 16 residues. V shed 3 bases, J shed 4 bases, and the junction held 3 bases outside the gene matches. Per germline, CDR1 MGHRA and CDR2 YSYEKL. CDR3 nucleotide sequence: TGCGCCAGCAGCCAGGGGGGACTAGCGGGGGCAGATACGCAGTATTTT. Its translation is CASSQGGLAGADTQYF.

This clone was detected a few times. The V and J genes are TRBV5-6 and TRBJ1-2; 7 bases are a match to TRBD1. After removal of 4 bases from V and 1 base from J, the junction contained 4 bases not matched to a gene. The germline gives CDR1 SGHDT, CDR2 YYEEEE. The CDR3 is 14 amino acids. CDR3 coding DNA: TGTGCCAGCAGCAGAGGGGACAGTAACTATGGCTACACCTTC. Translation gives CASSRGDSNYGYTF. The whole variable domain, remainder taken from reference TRBV5-6 and TRBJ1-2, is DAGVTQSPTHLIKTRGQQVTLRCSPKSGHDTVSWYQQALGQGPQFIFQYYEEEERQRGNFPDRFSGHQFPNYSSELNVNALLLGDSALYLCASSRGDSNYGYTFGSGTRLTVV.